The 21 T cell receptor beta chains presented below share a single source sample, sequenced in a study of cytomegalovirus exposure and HLA in healthy donors (dated by TCRdb to the late 2010s). Library preparation was by the immunoSEQ multiplex PCR assay. Imported from immuneACCESS, the table was reduced by TCRdb to in-frame sequences with V and J called. These copies leave out some clones; in studies compared against another copy, an unresolved V gene accounts for under half, and the cause of the remainder is not known. The sample table shows 140,000 or so clones, and over 80% are seen once. The ten largest make up over 5% of the sample. The sequenced material came from PBMCs. Receptors were obtained from a woman in her thirties in good health and CMV-seropositive.

The V call is TRBV11-3, the J call TRBJ2-5, with TRBD2 matching 11 bases. The V gene end was trimmed by 5 bases and the J gene end by 4 bases; junction bases not matched to a gene: 15. Germline-derived CDR1 and CDR2 are SGHNT and YENEEA. There are 18 residues in the CDR3. For the CDR3, the DNA is TGTGCCAGCAGCCCAGGGGTGGGGCTAGCGGGGGGCAGAGAGACCCAGTACTTC. Translating it yields CASSPGVGLAGGRETQYF.

The chain has TRBV7-9 and TRBJ1-4; the D gene is possibly TRBD1 (5 bases). Germline CDR1 reads SEHNR; CDR2 reads FQNEAQ (reference sequence). V was pared by 7 bases and J by 4 bases, with 10 bases between. This CDR3 comprises 13 residues. The CDR3 bases are TGTGCCAGCACGCGTAGGGGTAATGAAAAACTGTTTTTT. It translates to CASTRRGNEKLFF.

The chain combines TRBV2 with TRBJ2-7, with D possibly TRBD2 on 5 matching bases. CDR1 SNHLY and CDR2 FYNNEI come from the germline V gene. Deletions cut 3 bases from V and 8 bases from J, with 11 bases between. CDR3 size: 12 residues. This CDR3 reads CASSDFREQQYF. CDR3 sequence (DNA): TGTGCCAGCAGTGATTTTCGGGAACAGCAGTACTTC.

This clone was detected only once. The gene calls are TRBV4-1 and TRBJ2-5; a weak D match, TRBD2 (7 bases). Germline V gives CDR1 MGHRA, CDR2 YSYEKL. The CDR3 totals 17 residues. V was cut by 4 bases and J by 5 bases, with 23 bases left in between. The CDR3 region has the DNA TGCGCCAGCAGCCCAAATCTCGTAGGGGGGGCTGAGGAGACCCAGTACTTC. Protein sequence: CASSPNLVGGAEETQYF.

This clone was observed a single time. CDR3 amino acids: CASSINAGQGIGYTF. The DNA of the CDR3 is TGTGCCAGCAGCATTAATGCGGGACAGGGAATAGGCTACACCTTC. The chain uses TRBV27 and TRBJ1-2, with 9 bases fitting TRBD1. This CDR3 contains 15 residues. CDR1 and CDR2 (germline): MNHEY, SMNVEV (reference sequence). Trimming cost V 6 bases and J 8 bases; bases outside gene matches: 13.

CDR3 sequence (DNA): TGTGCCAGCAGCTTATTATCTCGTTGCAATCAGCCCCAGCATTTT. It encodes CASSLLSRCNQPQHF. The V call is TRBV7-2, the J call TRBJ1-5; no clear D. V shed 2 bases and J shed 2 bases, with 10 bases lying between them. Germline V gene lookup returns CDR1 SGHTA and CDR2 FQGNSA. CDR3 length equals 15 residues.

The rearrangement links TRBV6-5 to TRBJ1-3; no clear D gene. Deletions cut 4 bases from V and 4 bases from J, with 8 bases between. CDR3 length: 13 residues. Looked up from germline, CDR1 is MNHEY and CDR2 is SVGAGI. The CDR3 here is CASSSQRGNTIYF. The CDR3 DNA reads TGTGCCAGCAGTTCTCAGAGGGGAAACACCATATATTTT.

This clone was seen a single time. This chain connects TRBV10-2 to TRBJ1-5, with D hard to call. This CDR3 spans 11 amino acids. Per the germline V gene, CDR1 is WSHSY and CDR2 is SAAADI. Trimming removed 7 bases from V and 3 bases from J, with 4 bases in between. The CDR3 protein is CASNTNQPQHF. The CDR3 DNA reads TGCGCCAGCAACACCAATCAGCCCCAGCATTTT.

J is TRBJ2-3 and V is TRBV7-2; D possibly corresponds to TRBD2 (6 bases). Germline V gene sequence: CDR1 SGHTA, CDR2 FQGNSA. There are 16 residues in the CDR3. The ends were cut back, 5 bases at V and 2 bases at J, with 17 bases in the middle. CDR3 sequence: CASSHRGGMYTDTQYF. CDR3 DNA sequence: TGTGCCAGCAGCCACCGTGGCGGGATGTACACAGATACGCAGTATTTT. Together with reference TRBV7-2 and TRBJ2-3, the CDR3 gives the full variable domain: GAGVSQSPSNKVTEKGKDVELRCDPISGHTALYWYRQSLGQGLEFLIYFQGNSAPDKSGLPSDRFSAERTGGSVSTLTIQRTQQEDSAVYLCASSHRGGMYTDTQYFGPGTRLTVL.

The V and J genes are TRBV9 and TRBJ2-3; D is unresolved. CDR3 length: 16 amino acids. Trimming left V 1 base short and J 2 bases short, with 14 bases between. Germline CDR1 and CDR2: SGDLS and YYNGEE. The CDR3 DNA sequence: TGTGCCAGCAGCGTACACAGTACGCCGACCACAGATACGCAGTATTTT. Residues: CASSVHSTPTTDTQYF.

The chain joins TRBV28 to TRBJ2-1; D is undetermined. The CDR3 runs 13 residues. The V and J ends lost 3 bases and 1 base respectively, with 4 bases between them. CDR1 MDHEN and CDR2 SYDVKM come from the germline V gene. DNA for the CDR3: TGTGCCAGCAGTTTTCCTTCCTACAATGAGCAGTTCTTC. Translating gives CASSFPSYNEQFF.

This clone has only one observation. The chain joins TRBV28 to TRBJ1-1, with D possibly matching TRBD1 (5 bases). Germline CDR1 reads MDHEN; CDR2 reads SYDVKM. Trimming took 5 bases from V and 0 from J, leaving 10 bases between them. The CDR3 sequence is 14 residues long. The chain's CDR3 is CASSTGTLNTEAFF. The CDR3 DNA reads TGTGCCAGCAGTACAGGTACGCTGAACACTGAAGCTTTCTTT.

The genes are TRBV5-1 and TRBJ2-3; 8 nucleotides agree with TRBD2. This CDR3 is built from 17 residues. The ends lost 1 base at V and 2 bases at J; junction bases unmatched: 9. CDR1 is SGHRS and CDR2 is YFSETQ in the germline V gene. The DNA of the CDR3 is TGCGCCAGCAGCTTGTCCTTCGCGGGGGGCTACACAGATACGCAGTATTTT. The encoded protein is CASSLSFAGGYTDTQYF.

The CDR3 loop is CASSTGRATYEQYF. CDR3 in DNA: TGTGCCAGCTCCACAGGCCGGGCGACCTACGAGCAGTACTTC. This chain connects TRBV18 to TRBJ2-7; TRBD1 is a possible D gene (5 bases). The germline gives CDR1 KGHSH, CDR2 LQKENI. The CDR3 loop spans 14 amino acids. V was trimmed by 6 bases and J by 2 bases, leaving 14 bases between them.

The V call is TRBV7-2, the J call TRBJ2-2, with a weak D call TRBD1 (6 bases). V gave up 3 bases and J gave up 9 bases, with 20 bases separating them. This CDR3 comprises 16 residues. Germline-derived CDR1 and CDR2 are SGHTA and FQGNSA. CDR3 bases: TGTGCCAGCAGCTTTACTCCCGGGACACCGACCCGGGAGCTGTTTTTT. Protein: CASSFTPGTPTRELFF. Full variable domain (missing parts from reference TRBV7-2 and TRBJ2-2): GAGVSQSPSNKVTEKGKDVELRCDPISGHTALYWYRQSLGQGLEFLIYFQGNSAPDKSGLPSDRFSAERTGGSVSTLTIQRTQQEDSAVYLCASSFTPGTPTRELFFGEGSRLTVL.

In this sample, this clone turned up once. This chain links TRBV2 with TRBJ2-1; a possible D gene is TRBD2 (6 bases). The CDR3 length is 17 residues. Germline V CDR1 and CDR2: SNHLY, FYNNEI. V was shortened by 3 bases and J by 0 bases, with 15 bases between the two germline ends. The CDR3 loop reads CASSEAPPGSSYNEQFF. The CDR3 DNA reads as TGTGCCAGCAGTGAGGCCCCGCCCGGGAGCTCCTACAATGAGCAGTTCTTC.

This clone was found once. This sequence joins TRBV27 and TRBJ1-6, with a possible D match to TRBD1 (5 bases). Germline loops: CDR1 MNHEY, CDR2 SMNVEV (reference sequence). This CDR3 is 15 amino acids long. V was clipped by 4 bases and J by 9 bases, with 16 bases between them. The CDR3 loop is CASSSVGVFGSPLHF. Written as DNA, the CDR3 is TGTGCCAGCAGTTCAGTAGGGGTCTTCGGTTCACCCCTCCACTTT.

V is TRBV5-1 and J is TRBJ2-1, with D tentatively TRBD2 (6 bases). The CDR3 length is 18 residues. Germline lookup yields CDR1 SGHRS and CDR2 YFSETQ. Trimming shortened V by 4 bases and J by 0 bases, and 20 bases separated the two germline ends. CDR3 amino acids: CASSPEGRGFSSYNEQFF. CDR3 in DNA: TGCGCCAGCAGCCCTGAGGGGCGGGGTTTTAGCTCCTACAATGAGCAGTTCTTC.

The chain has TRBV18 and TRBJ1-1, with 8 nucleotides matching TRBD1. From germline, CDR1 is KGHSH and CDR2 LQKENI. After removal of 1 base from V and 1 base from J, the junction contained 2 bases not matched to a gene. This CDR3 is 15 amino acids long. The CDR3 DNA follows: TGTGCCAGCTCACCACAGGGACAGGCGAACACTGAAGCTTTCTTT. Amino acids: CASSPQGQANTEAFF.

The rearrangement links TRBV7-9 to TRBJ2-1, with 12 bases aligning to TRBD2. The CDR3 sequence is 16 residues long. Germline trimming cut 4 bases from V and 5 bases from J; bases unmatched to any gene: 6. In germline, CDR1 is SEHNR, CDR2 FQNEAQ (reference sequence). The CDR3 reads CASSSAGLAGNNEQFF. CDR3 DNA: TGTGCCAGCAGCTCCGCCGGACTAGCGGGGAACAATGAGCAGTTCTTC.

A remark on this clone: One end of the junction fails to match germline, which may point to a read error. The gene calls are TRBV7-7 and TRBJ2-1; TRBD1 agrees at 7 bases. Germline lookup yields CDR1 SSHAT and CDR2 FNYEAQ (reference sequence). The CDR3 runs to 15 residues. In DNA, the CDR3 is TGTGCTAGCAGCCCGGAAGTCAGGGGGTCCAATGAGCAGTTCTTC. Amino acid sequence: CASSPEVRGSNEQFF.